The clone carrying this T cell receptor beta chain was counted ten times or more. This sample stems from a study of T cells after yellow fever vaccination. Findings and caveats of the study: Weaker overall was a secondary response that nonetheless peaked faster, on day 5 versus 15. Clonotypes appearing in both CD4 and CD8 compartments existed, and their share was small. In post-booster samples, most primary-vaccination clones reappeared (about 95% CD4, roughly 88% CD8).

Trimming cost V 6 bases and J 4 bases, with 13 bases left between them. This CDR3 region has 14 residues. TCRdb redid the calling of the 5' RACE reads with MiXCR, one entry per CDR3 protein. This table holds under 50,000 distinct CDR3 sequences, 5% to 8% found once. The input for sequencing was PBMCs, either bulk or a sorted T-cell subset (CD4+, CD8+, memory, or dextramer-sorted; not recorded which), taken 45 days after the yellow fever booster vaccination. V gene TRBV12-3 or TRBV12-4 combines with J gene TRBJ2-1, with D possibly matching TRBD1 (5 bases). This TCR came from a man aged 30 to 45 who received the YFV17D yellow fever vaccine. CDR3 nucleotide sequence: TGTGCCAGCAGCCTTACGCAGGGTTACAATGAGCAGTTCTTC. Protein: CASSLTQGYNEQFF.